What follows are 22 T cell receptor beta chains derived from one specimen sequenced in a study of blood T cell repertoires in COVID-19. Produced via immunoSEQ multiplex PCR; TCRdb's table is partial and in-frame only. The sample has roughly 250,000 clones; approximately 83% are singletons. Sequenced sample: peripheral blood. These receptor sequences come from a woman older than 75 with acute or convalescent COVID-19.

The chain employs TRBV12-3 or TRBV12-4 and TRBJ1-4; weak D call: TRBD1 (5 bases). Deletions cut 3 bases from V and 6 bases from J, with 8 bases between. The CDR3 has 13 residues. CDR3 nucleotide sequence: TGTGCCAGCAGTTTGGTCAGGGATGAAAAACTGTTTTTT. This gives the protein CASSLVRDEKLFF.

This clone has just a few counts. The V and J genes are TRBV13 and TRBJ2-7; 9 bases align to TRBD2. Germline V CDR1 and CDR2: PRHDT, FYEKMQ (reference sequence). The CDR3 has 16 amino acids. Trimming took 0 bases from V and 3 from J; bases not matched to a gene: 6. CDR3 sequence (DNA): TGTGCCAGCAGCTTAGGCCGGCTAGCGGGGAGCTACGAGCAGTACTTC. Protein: CASSLGRLAGSYEQYF.

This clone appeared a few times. CDR3 sequence reads: CASSLAAGSRGEQYF. The CDR3, as DNA: TGCGCCAGCAGCTTGGCGGCAGGGTCAAGAGGAGAGCAGTACTTC. The V gene is TRBV5-1, the J gene TRBJ2-7; a weak D match, TRBD1 (5 bases). The germline CDR1 and CDR2 sequences are SGHRS and YFSETQ. The CDR3 runs 15 residues. V lost 0 bases and J 7 bases, leaving 17 bases between the germline ends. Looking up the rest from reference TRBV5-1 and TRBJ2-7 gives the full variable domain: KAGVTQTPRYLIKTRGQQVTLSCSPISGHRSVSWYQQTPGQGLQFLFEYFSETQRNKGNFPGRFSGRQFSNSRSEMNVSTLELGDSALYLCASSLAAGSRGEQYFGPGTRLTVT.

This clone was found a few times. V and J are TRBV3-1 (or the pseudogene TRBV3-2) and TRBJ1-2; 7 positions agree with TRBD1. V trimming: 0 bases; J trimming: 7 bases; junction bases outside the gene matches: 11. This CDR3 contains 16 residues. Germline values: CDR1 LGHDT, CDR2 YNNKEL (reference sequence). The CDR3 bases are TGTGCCAGCAGCCAAGATGCACAGCCGACAGGGAGTGGCTACACCTTC. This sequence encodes CASSQDAQPTGSGYTF.

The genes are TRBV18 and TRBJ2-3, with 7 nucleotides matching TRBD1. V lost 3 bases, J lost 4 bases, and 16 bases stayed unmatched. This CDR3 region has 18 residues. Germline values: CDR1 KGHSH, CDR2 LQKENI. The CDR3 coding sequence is TGTGCCAGCTCACCCGGGACAGCCAGCACGGCGGGCGCAGATACGCAGTATTTT. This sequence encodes CASSPGTASTAGADTQYF. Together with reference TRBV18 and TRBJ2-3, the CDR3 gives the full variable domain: NAGVMQNPRHLVRRRGQEARLRCSPMKGHSHVYWYRQLPEEGLKFMVYLQKENIIDESGMPKERFSAEFPKEGPSILRIQQVVRGDSAAYFCASSPGTASTAGADTQYFGPGTRLTVL.

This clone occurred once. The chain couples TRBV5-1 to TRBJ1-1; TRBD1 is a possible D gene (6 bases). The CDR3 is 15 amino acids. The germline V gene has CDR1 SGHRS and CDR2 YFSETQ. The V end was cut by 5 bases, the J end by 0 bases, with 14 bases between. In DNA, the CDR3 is TGCGCCAGCAGTCGGACAGCAGCACTGAACACTGAAGCTTTCTTT. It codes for CASSRTAALNTEAFF.

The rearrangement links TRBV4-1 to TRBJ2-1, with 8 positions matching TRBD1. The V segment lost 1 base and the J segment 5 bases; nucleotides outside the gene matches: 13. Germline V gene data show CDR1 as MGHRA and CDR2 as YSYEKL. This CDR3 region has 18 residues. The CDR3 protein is CASSQGQGADIRDNEQFF. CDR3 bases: TGCGCCAGCAGCCAAGGGCAGGGGGCGGACATAAGGGACAATGAGCAGTTCTTC.

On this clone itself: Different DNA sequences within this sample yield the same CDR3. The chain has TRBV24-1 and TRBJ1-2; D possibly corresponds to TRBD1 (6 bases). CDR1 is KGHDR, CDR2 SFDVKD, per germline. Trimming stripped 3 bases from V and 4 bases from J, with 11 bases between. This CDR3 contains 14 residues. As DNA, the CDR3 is TGTGCCACCAGTGATAGGGGGGGAAGCTATGGCTACACCTTC. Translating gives CATSDRGGSYGYTF.

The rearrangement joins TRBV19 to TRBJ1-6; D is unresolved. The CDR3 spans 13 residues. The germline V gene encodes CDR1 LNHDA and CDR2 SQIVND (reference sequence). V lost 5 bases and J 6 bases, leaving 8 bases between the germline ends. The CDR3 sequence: CASSSRTNSPLHF. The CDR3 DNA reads TGTGCCAGTAGTTCGAGAACTAATTCACCCCTCCACTTT.

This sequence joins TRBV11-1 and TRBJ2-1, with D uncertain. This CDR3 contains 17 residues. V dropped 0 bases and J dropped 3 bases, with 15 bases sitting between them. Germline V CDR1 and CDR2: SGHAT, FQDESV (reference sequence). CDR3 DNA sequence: TGTGCCAGCAGCTTAGCGCTGATGCGCTACAGCTACAATGAGCAGTTCTTC. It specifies CASSLALMRYSYNEQFF. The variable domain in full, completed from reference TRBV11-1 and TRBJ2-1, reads EAEVAQSPRYKITEKSQAVAFWCDPISGHATLYWYRQILGQGPELLVQFQDESVVDDSQLPKDRFSAERLKGVDSTLKIQPAELGDSAMYLCASSLALMRYSYNEQFFGPGTRLTVL.

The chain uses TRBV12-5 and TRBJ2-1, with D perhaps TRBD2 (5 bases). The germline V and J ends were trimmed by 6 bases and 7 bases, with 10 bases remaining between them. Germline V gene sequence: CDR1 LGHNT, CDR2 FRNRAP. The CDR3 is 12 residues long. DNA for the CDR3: TGTGCTAGTGGAAAGGGAGCTAATGAGCAGTTCTTC. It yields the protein CASGKGANEQFF.

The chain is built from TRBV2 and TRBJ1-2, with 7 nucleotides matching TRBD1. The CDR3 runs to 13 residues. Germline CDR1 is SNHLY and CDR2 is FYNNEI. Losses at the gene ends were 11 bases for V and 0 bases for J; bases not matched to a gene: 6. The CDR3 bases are TGTGCCGAAGGGGGCAGAGCTAACTATGGCTACACCTTC. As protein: CAEGGRANYGYTF.

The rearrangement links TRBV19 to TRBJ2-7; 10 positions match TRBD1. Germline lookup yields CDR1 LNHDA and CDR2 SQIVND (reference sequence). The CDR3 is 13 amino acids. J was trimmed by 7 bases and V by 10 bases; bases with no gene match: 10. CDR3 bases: TGTGCCACCTCGGGACAGGGGAAAGGAGAGCAGTACTTC. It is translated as CATSGQGKGEQYF.

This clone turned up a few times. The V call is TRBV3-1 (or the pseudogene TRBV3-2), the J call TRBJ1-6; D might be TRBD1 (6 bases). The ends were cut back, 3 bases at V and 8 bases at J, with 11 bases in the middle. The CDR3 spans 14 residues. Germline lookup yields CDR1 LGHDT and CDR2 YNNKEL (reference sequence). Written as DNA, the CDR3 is TGTGCCAGCAGCCAGGGGTCAGGGGATTCACCCCTCCACTTT. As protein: CASSQGSGDSPLHF.

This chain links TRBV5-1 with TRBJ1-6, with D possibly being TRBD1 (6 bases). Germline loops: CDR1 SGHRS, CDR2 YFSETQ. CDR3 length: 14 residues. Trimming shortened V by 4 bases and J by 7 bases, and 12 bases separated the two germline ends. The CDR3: CASSTTGMNSPLHF. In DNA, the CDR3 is TGCGCCAGCAGCACAACAGGGATGAATTCACCCCTCCACTTT.

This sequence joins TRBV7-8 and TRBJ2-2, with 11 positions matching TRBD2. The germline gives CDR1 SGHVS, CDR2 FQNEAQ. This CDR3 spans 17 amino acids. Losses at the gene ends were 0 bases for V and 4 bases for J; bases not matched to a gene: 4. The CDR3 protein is CASSLARLAGGTGELFF. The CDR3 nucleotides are TGTGCCAGCAGCTTAGCGCGGCTAGCGGGGGGCACCGGGGAGCTGTTTTTT.

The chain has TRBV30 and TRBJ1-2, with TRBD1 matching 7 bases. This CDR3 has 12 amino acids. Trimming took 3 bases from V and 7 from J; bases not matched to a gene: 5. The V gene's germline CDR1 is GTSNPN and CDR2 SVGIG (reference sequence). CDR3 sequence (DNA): TGTGCCTGGAGGGCCCCAGGGGGTGGCTACACCTTC. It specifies CAWRAPGGGYTF.

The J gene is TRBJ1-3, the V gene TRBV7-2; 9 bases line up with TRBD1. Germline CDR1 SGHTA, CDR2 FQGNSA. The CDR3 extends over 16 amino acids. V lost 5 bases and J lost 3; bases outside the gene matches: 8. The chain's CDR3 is CASSLSGTGNGNTIYF. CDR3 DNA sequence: TGTGCCAGCAGCCTCTCCGGGACAGGGAATGGAAACACCATATATTTT.

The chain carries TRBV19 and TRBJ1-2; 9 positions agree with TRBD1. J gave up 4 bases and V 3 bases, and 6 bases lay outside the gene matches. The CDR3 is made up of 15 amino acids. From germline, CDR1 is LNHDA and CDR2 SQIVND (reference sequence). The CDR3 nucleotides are TGTGCCAGTAGTATTGGGGACAGGGCTTTCTATGGCTACACCTTC. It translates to CASSIGDRAFYGYTF.

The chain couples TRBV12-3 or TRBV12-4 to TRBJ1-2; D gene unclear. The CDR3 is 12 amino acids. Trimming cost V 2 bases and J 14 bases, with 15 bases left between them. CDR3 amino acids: CASSLLGRESTF. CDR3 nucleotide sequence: TGTGCCAGCAGTTTACTGGGGAGGGAGAGTACCTTC.

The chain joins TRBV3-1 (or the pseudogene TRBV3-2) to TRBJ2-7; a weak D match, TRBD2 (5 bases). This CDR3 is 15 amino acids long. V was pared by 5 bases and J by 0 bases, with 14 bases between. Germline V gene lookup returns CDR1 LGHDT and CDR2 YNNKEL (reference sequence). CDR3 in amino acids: CASSSEVLVSYEQYF. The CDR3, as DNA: TGTGCCAGCAGCTCGGAGGTTCTGGTCTCCTACGAGCAGTACTTC.

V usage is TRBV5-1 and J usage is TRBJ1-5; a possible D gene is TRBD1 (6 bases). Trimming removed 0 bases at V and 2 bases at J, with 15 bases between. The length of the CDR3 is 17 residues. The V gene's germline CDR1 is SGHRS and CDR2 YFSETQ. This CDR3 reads CASSLAPQGGGNQPQHF. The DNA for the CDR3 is TGCGCCAGCAGCTTGGCCCCACAGGGCGGTGGCAATCAGCCCCAGCATTTT. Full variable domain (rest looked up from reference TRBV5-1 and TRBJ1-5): KAGVTQTPRYLIKTRGQQVTLSCSPISGHRSVSWYQQTPGQGLQFLFEYFSETQRNKGNFPGRFSGRQFSNSRSEMNVSTLELGDSALYLCASSLAPQGGGNQPQHFGDGTRLSIL.